A selection of T cell receptor beta chains follows, all from one sample in a study of T cell responses to AZD1222 COVID-19 vaccine. Data came from immunoSEQ multiplex PCR; TCRdb stores just in-frame clones and leaves some out. The repertoire includes more than 85,000 clones, 80% to 90% of them detected once, and roughly two fifths sits in the top ten. This material consisted of peripheral blood, taken 28 days after the second AZD1222 dose. These receptors originate from an adult who received the AZD1222 COVID-19 vaccine. CDR3s include the opening cysteine and the closing phenylalanine or tryptophan. D genes are given only for firm matches. Some rows mark clone size as missing; the rest say once, few, many or name a class of expanded clone.

V gene	clone size	D gene	J gene	CDR3 DNA	CDR3 protein
TRBV19	once	TRBD1	TRBJ1-2	TGTGCCAGTAGTATATCCTGGCAGGACAGGTATGGCTACACCTTC	CASSISWQDRYGYTF
TRBV30	.	.	TRBJ1-3	TGTGCCTGGAGCCAAAGAGGCGTGACCTCTGGAAACACCATATATTTT	CAWSQRGVTSGNTIYF
TRBV5-1	.	TRBD2	TRBJ2-1	TGCGCCAGCAGCTTGACCGGGACTAGCGGGAACAATGAGCAGTTCTTC	CASSLTGTSGNNEQFF
TRBV11-3	.	.	TRBJ1-6	TGTGCCAGCAGCTTCGACAACAATTCACCCCTCCACTTT	CASSFDNNSPLHF
TRBV2	.	.	TRBJ1-1	TGTGCCAGCAGTGGACGCTCATGGAACACTGAAGCTTTCTTT	CASSGRSWNTEAFF
TRBV7-2	.	TRBD1	TRBJ1-2	TGTGCCAGCAGCCGGTCGACAGGGGGTTATGGCTACACCTTC	CASSRSTGGYGYTF
TRBV5-1	.	TRBD1	TRBJ2-7	TGCGCCAGCAGCTTACAGGGGCTGGGGTCCTACGAGCAGTACTTC	CASSLQGLGSYEQYF
TRBV14	.	.	TRBJ2-7	TGTGCCAGCAGCCTTCAGGGTTACGAGCAGTACTTC	CASSLQGYEQYF
TRBV19	.	.	TRBJ2-5	TGTGCCAGTAGTATAGCGGGAGTCGGCGCGGATCGGACCCAGTACTTC	CASSIAGVGADRTQYF
TRBV28	.	TRBD2	TRBJ2-3	TGTGCCAGCAGTTTAACTAGCGGGAGCACAGATACGCAGTATTTT	CASSLTSGSTDTQYF